The 2 T cell receptor beta chains reported below all come from one sample, sequenced in a study of blood T cell repertoires in COVID-19 (dated by TCRdb to 2020 to 2021). Library preparation was by the immunoSEQ multiplex PCR assay. The table comes from immuneACCESS by way of TCRdb, which keeps in-frame sequences with V and J called. Part of the clones is missing from these tables; in studies checked, under half for an unresolved V gene and the rest for unknown reasons. The sample has a few hundred thousand clones on record, 80% to 90% of them singletons. Roughly 0.78% of the sample goes to the ten largest clones. Sequenced input: peripheral blood. These receptor sequences come from a man younger than 30 with COVID-19, enrolled during active disease.

J is TRBJ2-1 and V is TRBV5-1, with D perhaps matching TRBD1 (5 bases). The CDR3 extends over 14 amino acids. Between the trimmed V and J ends, which lost 0 bases and 5 bases, there was a span of 9 bases. Germline V gene data show CDR1 as SGHRS and CDR2 as YFSETQ. The CDR3 is CASSLEAGNNEQFF. CDR3 nucleotides: TGCGCCAGCAGCTTGGAGGCAGGGAACAATGAGCAGTTCTTC.

V is TRBV9 and J is TRBJ2-5; 16 bases agree with TRBD2. Germline V lookup: CDR1 SGDLS, CDR2 YYNGEE. This CDR3 is built from 18 residues. V shed 4 bases, J shed 4 bases, and the junction held 10 bases outside the gene matches. The CDR3 DNA follows: TGTGCCAGCAGCCAAGGGACTAGCGGGGGGGGTCTCCGAGAGACCCAGTACTTC. This gives the protein CASSQGTSGGGLRETQYF.